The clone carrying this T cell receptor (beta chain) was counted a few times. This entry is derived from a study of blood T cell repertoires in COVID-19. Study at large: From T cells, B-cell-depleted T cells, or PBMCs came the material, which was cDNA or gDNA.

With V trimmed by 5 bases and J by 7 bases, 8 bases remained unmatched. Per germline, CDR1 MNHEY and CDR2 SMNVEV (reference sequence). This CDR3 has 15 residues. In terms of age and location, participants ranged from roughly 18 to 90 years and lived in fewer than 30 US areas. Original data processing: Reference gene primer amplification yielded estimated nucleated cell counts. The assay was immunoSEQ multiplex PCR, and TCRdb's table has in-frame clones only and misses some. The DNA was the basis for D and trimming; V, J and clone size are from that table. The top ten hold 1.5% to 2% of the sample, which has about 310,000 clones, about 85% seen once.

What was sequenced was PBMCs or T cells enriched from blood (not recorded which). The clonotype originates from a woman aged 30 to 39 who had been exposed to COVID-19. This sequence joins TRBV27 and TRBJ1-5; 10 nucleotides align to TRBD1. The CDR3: CASSPETGGIQPQHF. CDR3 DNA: TGTGCCAGCAGTCCGGAGACAGGGGGCATACAGCCCCAGCATTTT.